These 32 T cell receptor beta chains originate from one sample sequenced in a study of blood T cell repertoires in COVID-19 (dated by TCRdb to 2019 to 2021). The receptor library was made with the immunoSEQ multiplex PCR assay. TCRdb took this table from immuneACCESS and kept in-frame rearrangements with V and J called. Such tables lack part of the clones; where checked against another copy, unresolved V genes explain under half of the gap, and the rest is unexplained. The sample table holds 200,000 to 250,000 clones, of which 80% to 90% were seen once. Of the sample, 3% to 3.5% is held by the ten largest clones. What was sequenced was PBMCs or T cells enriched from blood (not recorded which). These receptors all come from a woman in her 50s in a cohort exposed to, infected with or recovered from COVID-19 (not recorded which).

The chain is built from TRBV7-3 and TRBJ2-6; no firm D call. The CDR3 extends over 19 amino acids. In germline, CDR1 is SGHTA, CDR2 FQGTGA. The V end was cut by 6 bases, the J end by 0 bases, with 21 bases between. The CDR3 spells CASSPRLVSLSSGANVLTF. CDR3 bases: TGTGCCAGCAGTCCGAGGCTAGTATCATTAAGCTCTGGGGCCAACGTCCTGACTTTC.

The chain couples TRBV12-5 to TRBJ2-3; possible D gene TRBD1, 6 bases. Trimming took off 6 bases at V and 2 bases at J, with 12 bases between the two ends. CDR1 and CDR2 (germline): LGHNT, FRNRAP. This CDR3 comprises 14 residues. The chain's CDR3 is CASGTGQNTDTQYF. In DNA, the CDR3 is TGTGCTAGTGGGACCGGACAGAACACAGATACGCAGTATTTT. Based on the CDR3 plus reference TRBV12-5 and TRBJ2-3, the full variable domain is DARVTQTPRHKVTEMGQEVTMRCQPILGHNTVFWYRQTMMQGLELLAYFRNRAPLDDSGMPKDRFSAEMPDATLATLKIQPSEPRDSAVYFCASGTGQNTDTQYFGPGTRLTVL.

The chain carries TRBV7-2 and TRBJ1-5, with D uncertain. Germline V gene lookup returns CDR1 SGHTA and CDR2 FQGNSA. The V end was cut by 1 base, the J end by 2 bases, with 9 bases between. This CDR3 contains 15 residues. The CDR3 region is CASSLVRGGNQPQHF. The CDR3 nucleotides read TGTGCCAGCAGCTTAGTGCGGGGAGGCAATCAGCCCCAGCATTTT.

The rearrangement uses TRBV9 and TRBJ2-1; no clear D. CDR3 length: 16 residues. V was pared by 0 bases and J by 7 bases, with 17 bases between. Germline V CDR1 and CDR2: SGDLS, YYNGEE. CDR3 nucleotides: TGTGCCAGCAGCGTAGGGATAAGAGCTGGAGAGAATGAGCAGTTCTTC. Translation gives CASSVGIRAGENEQFF.

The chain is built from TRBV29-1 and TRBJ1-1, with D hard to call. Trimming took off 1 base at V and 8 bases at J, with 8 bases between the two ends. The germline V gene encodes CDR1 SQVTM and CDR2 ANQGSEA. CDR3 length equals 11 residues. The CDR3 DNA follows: TGCAGCGTTGAAGTATCTGTGGAAGCTTTCTTT. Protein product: CSVEVSVEAFF.

CDR3 sequence reads: CASSLPGVASGNTIYF. The CDR3 bases are TGTGCCAGCAGCTTGCCGGGTGTAGCATCTGGAAACACCATATATTTT. This chain uses TRBV5-4 with TRBJ1-3; D remains unclear. The CDR3 spans 16 residues. Germline V lookup: CDR1 SGHNT, CDR2 YYREEE (reference sequence). Trimming took off 1 base at V and 1 base at J, with 12 bases between the two ends.

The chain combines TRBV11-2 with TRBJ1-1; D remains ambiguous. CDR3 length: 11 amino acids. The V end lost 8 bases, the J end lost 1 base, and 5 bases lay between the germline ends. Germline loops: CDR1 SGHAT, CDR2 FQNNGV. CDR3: CASGPNTEAFF. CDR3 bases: TGTGCCAGCGGGCCGAACACTGAAGCTTTCTTT. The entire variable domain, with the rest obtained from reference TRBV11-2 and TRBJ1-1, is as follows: EAGVAQSPRYKIIEKRQSVAFWCNPISGHATLYWYQQILGQGPKLLIQFQNNGVVDDSQLPKDRFSAERLKGVDSTLKIQPAKLEDSAVYLCASGPNTEAFFGQGTRLTVV.

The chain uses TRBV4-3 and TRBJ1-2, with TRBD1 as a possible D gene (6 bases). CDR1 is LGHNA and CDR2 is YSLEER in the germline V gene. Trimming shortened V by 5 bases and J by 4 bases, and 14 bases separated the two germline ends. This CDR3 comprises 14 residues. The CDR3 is CASSSPDRSYGYTF. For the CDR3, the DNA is TGCGCCAGCAGCAGCCCGGACAGATCCTATGGCTACACCTTC.

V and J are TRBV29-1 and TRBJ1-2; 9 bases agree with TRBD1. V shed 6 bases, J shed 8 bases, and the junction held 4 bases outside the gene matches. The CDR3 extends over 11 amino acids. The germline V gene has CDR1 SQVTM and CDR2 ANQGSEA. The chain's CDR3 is CSVGTGLGYTF. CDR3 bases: TGCAGCGTAGGGACAGGGTTAGGCTACACCTTC.

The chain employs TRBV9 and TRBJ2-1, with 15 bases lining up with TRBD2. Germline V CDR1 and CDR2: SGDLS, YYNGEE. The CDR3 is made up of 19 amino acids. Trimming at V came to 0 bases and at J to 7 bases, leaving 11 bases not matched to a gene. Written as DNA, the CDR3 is TGTGCCAGCAGCGTAGCTGAGGGGACTAGCGGGGGGCCGGAGAATGAGCAGTTCTTC. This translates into CASSVAEGTSGGPENEQFF.

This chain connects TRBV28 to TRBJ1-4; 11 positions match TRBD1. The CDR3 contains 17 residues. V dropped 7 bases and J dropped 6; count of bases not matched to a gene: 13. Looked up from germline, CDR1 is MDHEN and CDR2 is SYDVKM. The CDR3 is CASTEGTGGFIDEKLFF. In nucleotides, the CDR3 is TGTGCCAGCACTGAAGGGACAGGGGGTTTCATTGATGAAAAACTGTTTTTT.

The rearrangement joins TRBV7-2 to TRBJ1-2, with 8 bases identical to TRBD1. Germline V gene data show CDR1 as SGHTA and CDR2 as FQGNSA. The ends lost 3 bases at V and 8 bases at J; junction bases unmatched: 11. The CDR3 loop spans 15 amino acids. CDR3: CASSFYGQGGGGYTF. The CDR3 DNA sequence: TGTGCCAGCAGCTTCTATGGACAGGGAGGGGGCGGCTACACCTTC. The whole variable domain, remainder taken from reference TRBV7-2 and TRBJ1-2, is GAGVSQSPSNKVTEKGKDVELRCDPISGHTALYWYRQSLGQGLEFLIYFQGNSAPDKSGLPSDRFSAERTGGSVSTLTIQRTQQEDSAVYLCASSFYGQGGGGYTFGSGTRLTVV.

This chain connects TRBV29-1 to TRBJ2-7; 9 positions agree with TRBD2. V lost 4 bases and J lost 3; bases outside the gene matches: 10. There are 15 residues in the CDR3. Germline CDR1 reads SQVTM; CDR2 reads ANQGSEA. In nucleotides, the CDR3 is TGCAGCGTTGTGGGCAATAGCGGGGGATACTACGAGCAGTACTTC. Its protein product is CSVVGNSGGYYEQYF.

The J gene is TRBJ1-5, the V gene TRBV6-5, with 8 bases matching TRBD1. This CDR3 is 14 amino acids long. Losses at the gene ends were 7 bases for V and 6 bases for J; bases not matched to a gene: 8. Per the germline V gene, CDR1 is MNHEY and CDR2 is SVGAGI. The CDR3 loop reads CASTWDRTGQPQHF. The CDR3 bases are TGTGCCAGCACTTGGGACAGGACGGGTCAGCCCCAGCATTTT.

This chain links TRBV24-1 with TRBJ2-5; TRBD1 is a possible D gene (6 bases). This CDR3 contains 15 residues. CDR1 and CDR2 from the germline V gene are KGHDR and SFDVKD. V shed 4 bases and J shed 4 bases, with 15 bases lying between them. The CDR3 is CATSDPDRWGETQYF. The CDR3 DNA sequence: TGTGCCACCAGTGACCCCGACAGGTGGGGAGAGACCCAGTACTTC.

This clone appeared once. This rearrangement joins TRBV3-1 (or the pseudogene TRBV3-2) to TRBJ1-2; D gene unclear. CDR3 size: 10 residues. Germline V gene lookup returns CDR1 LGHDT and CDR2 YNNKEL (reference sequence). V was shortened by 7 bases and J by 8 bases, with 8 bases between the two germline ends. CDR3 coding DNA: TGTGCCAGCAACTGTCTAGGCTACACCTTC. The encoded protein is CASNCLGYTF.

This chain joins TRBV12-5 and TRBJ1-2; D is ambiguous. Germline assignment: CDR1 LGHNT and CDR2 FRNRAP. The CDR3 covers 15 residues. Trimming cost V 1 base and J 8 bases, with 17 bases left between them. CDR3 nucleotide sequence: TGTGCTAGTGGTTTGGCGCCGGTAGGGTGGGAGGGCTACACCTTC. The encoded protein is CASGLAPVGWEGYTF.

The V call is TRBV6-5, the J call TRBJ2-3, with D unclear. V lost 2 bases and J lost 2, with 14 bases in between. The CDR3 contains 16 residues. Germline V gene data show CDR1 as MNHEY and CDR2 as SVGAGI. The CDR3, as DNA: TGTGCCAGCAGTTACAACCTCGCTAGAAACACAGATACGCAGTATTTT. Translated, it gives CASSYNLARNTDTQYF.

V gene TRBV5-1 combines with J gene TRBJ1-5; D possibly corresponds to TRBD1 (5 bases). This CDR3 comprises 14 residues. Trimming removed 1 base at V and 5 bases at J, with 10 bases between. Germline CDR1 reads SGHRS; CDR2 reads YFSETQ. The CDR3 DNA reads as TGCGCCAGCAGCTTGTTTGAAGGGGATCAGCCCCAGCATTTT. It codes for CASSLFEGDQPQHF.

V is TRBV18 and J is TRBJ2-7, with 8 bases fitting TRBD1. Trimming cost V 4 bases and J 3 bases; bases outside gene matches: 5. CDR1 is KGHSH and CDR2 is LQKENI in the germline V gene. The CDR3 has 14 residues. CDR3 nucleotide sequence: TGTGCCAGCTCACTGCACAGGGGGGACTACGAGCAGTACTTC. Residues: CASSLHRGDYEQYF.

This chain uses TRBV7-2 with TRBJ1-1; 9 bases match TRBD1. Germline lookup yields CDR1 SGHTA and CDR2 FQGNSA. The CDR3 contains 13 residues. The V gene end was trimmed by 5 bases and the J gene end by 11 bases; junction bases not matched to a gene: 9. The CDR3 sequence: CASSLGTGLVAFF. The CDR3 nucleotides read TGTGCCAGCAGCCTAGGGACAGGGTTGGTGGCTTTCTTT.

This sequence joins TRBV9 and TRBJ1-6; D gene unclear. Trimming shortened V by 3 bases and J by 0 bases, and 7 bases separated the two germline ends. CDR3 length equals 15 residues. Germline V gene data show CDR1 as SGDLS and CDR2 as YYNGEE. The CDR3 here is CASSGSSSYNSPLHF. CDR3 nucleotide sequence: TGTGCCAGCAGCGGATCGAGCTCCTATAATTCACCCCTCCACTTT.

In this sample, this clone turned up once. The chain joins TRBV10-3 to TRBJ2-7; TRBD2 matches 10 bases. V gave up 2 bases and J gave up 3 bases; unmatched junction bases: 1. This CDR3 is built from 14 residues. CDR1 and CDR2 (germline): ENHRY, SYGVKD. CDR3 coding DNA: TGTGCCATCAGTGAGACTAGCGGGGACTACGAGCAGTACTTC. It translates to CAISETSGDYEQYF.

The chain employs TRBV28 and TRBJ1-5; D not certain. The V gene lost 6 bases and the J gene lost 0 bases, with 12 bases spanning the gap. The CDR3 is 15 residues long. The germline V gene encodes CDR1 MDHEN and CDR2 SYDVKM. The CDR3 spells CASSPQPYSNQPQHF. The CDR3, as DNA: TGTGCCAGCAGCCCACAGCCGTATAGCAATCAGCCCCAGCATTTT.

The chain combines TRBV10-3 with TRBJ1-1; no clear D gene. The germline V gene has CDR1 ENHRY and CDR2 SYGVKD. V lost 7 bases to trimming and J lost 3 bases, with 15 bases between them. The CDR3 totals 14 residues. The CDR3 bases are TGTGCCATCAAGCTAGCTGGTGTGGACACTGAAGCTTTCTTT. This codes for CAIKLAGVDTEAFF.

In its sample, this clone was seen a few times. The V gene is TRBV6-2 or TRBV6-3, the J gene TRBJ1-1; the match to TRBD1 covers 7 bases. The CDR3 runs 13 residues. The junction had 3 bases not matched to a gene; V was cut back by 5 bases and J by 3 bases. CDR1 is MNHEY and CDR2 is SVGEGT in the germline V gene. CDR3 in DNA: TGTGCCAGCAGTACCAGGGGGGACACTGAAGCTTTCTTT. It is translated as CASSTRGDTEAFF.

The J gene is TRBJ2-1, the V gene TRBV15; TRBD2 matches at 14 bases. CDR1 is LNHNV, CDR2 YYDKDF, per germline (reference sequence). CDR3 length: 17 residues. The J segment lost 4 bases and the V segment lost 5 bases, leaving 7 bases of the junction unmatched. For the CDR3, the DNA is TGTGCCACCAGCTCATTGAGACTAGCGGGGGGGTACAATGAGCAGTTCTTC. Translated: CATSSLRLAGGYNEQFF.

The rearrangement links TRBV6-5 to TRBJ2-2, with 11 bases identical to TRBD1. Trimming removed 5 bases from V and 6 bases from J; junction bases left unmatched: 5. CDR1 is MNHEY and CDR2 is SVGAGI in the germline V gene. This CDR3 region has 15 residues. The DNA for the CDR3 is TGTGCCAGCAGTCCGGACAGGGGGCGAGCCGGGGAGCTGTTTTTT. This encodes CASSPDRGRAGELFF.

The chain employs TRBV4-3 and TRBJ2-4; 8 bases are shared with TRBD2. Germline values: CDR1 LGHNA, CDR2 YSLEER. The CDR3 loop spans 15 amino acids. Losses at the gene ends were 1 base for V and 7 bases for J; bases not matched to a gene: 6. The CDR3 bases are TGCGCCAGCAGCCAAGGAACCGGGGGGGTGAACATTCAGTACTTC. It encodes CASSQGTGGVNIQYF.

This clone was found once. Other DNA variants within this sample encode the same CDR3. The DNA for the CDR3 is TGCGCCAGCAGCTTGTTACAGGGACGGAACACTGAAGCTTTCTTT. This encodes CASSLLQGRNTEAFF. The chain employs TRBV5-1 and TRBJ1-1, with a weak D call TRBD1 (6 bases). CDR3 length: 15 amino acids. Deletions cut 1 base from V and 1 base from J, with 11 bases between. Germline V CDR1 and CDR2: SGHRS, YFSETQ.

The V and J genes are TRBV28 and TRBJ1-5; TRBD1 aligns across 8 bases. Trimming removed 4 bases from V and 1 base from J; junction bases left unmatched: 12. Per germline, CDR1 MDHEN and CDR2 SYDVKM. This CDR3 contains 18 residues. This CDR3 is CASSSSGQVRVSNQPQHF. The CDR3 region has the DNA TGTGCCAGCAGTTCCTCGGGACAGGTTCGAGTGAGCAATCAGCCCCAGCATTTT. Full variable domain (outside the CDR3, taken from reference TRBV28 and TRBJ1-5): DVKVTQSSRYLVKRTGEKVFLECVQDMDHENMFWYRQDPGLGLRLIYFSYDVKMKEKGDIPEGYSVSREKKERFSLILESASTNQTSMYLCASSSSGQVRVSNQPQHFGDGTRLSIL.

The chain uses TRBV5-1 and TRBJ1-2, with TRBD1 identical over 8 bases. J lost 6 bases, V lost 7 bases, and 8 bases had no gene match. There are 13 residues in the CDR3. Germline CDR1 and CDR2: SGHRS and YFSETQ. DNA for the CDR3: TGCGCCAGCGGCCACGGACAGGGAAATGGCTACACCTTC. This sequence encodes CASGHGQGNGYTF.